Sequencing of this T cell receptor beta chain was carried out in a study of monozygotic twins with inflammatory bowel disease. The study's findings and limits: The sharing of clonotypes with others was lower in IBD patients than in healthy twins, especially with disease activity.

In preparing each TCR library, about 3.5 ug of total RNA was used. Investigators made cDNA in eight separate reactions per sample. TCRdb reprocessed the 5' RACE reads; each CDR3 protein has one entry and no DNA is given. The specimen's table records approximately 330,000 distinct CDR3 sequences. Collection yielded 2.5 to 3 ml of blood per donor. Comments on this clonotype: The antigen remains undetermined.

Germline-derived CDR1 and CDR2 are SNHLY and FYNNEI. This CDR3 has 15 residues. The receptor comes from a human donor with ulcerative colitis or Crohn's disease, or a healthy co-twin of an affected twin (not recorded which). The chain has TRBV2 and TRBJ1-1; TCRdb picks TRBD1, but there is no DNA to check that call. Sequenced: blood. The CDR3 is CASSPREGVNTEAFF.